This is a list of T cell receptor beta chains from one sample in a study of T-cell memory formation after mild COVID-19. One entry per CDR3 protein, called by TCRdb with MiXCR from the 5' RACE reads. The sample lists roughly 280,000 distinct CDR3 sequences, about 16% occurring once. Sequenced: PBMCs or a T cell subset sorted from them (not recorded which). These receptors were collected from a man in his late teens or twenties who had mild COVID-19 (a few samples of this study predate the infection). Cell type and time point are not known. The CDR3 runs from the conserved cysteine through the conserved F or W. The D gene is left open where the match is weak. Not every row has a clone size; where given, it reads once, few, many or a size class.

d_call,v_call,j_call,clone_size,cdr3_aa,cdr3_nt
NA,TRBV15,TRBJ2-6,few,CATSTELSGANVLTF,TGTGCCACCAGCACCGAACTATCTGGGGCCAACGTCCTGACTTTC
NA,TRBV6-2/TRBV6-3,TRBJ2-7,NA,CASTDTALKQYF,TGTGCCAGCACGGACACGGCTTTGAAGCAGTACTTC
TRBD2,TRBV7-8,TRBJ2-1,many,CASSLGTSGANEQFF,TGTGCCAGCAGCTTAGGGACTAGCGGGGCGAATGAGCAGTTCTTC
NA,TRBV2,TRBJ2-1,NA,CASSFHPEENEQFF,TGTGCCAGCAGTTTCCACCCCGAAGAGAATGAGCAGTTCTTC
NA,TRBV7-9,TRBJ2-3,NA,CATKTGPTDTQYF,TGTGCCACCAAGACAGGTCCCACAGATACGCAGTATTTT
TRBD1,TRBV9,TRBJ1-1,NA,CASSVGQGGNTEAFF,TGTGCCAGCAGCGTAGGACAGGGAGGGAACACTGAAGCTTTCTTT
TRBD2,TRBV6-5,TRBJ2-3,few,CASSLSTWGGIDTQYF,TGTGCCAGCAGTCTTTCGACTTGGGGGGGGATAGATACGCAGTATTTT
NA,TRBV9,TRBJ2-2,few,CASSVAVGIEAGELFF,TGTGCCAGCAGCGTAGCTGTGGGCATCGAAGCCGGGGAGCTGTTTTTT
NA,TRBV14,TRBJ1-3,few,CASSRNSGNTIYF,TGTGCCAGCAGCCGGAACTCTGGAAACACCATATATTTT
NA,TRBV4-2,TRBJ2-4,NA,CASSQENHRDKGNTYF,TGTGCCAGCAGCCAAGAAAACCACAGGGACAAGGGAAATACCTACTTC
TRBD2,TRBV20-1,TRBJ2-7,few,CSARGGGYSSYEQYF,TGCAGTGCTAGAGGGGGAGGGTACTCGTCCTACGAGCAGTACTTC
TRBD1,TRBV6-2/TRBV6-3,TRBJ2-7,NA,CATEDRDTYEQYF,TGTGCCACCGAGGACAGGGACACCTACGAGCAGTACTTC
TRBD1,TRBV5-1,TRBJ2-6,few,CASSTGQGSVWANVLTF,TGCGCCAGCAGCACCGGACAGGGTTCTGTTTGGGCCAACGTCCTGACTTTC
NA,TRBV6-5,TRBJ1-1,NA,CASSLRTVGYTEAFF,TGTGCCAGCAGCCTTCGGACAGTCGGGTACACTGAAGCTTTCTTT
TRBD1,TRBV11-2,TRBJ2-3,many,CASSPGGSSTDTQYF,TGTGCCAGCAGCCCAGGGGGATCTAGCACAGATACGCAGTATTTT
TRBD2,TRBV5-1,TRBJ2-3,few,CASQAGGVGTDTQYF,TGCGCCAGCCAGGCGGGGGGCGTCGGCACAGATACGCAGTATTTT
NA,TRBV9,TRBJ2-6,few,CASSVGGANVLTF,TGTGCCAGCAGCGTAGGTGGGGCCAACGTCCTGACTTTC
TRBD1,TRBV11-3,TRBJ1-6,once,CASSLEQGANSPLHF,TGTGCCAGCAGCTTGGAACAGGGGGCAAATTCACCCCTCCACTTT
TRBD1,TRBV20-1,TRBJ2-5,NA,CSAKARTGQETQYF,TGCAGTGCTAAGGCCCGGACAGGTCAAGAGACCCAGTACTTC
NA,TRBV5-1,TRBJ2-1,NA,CASSLTWNEQFF,TGCGCCAGCAGCTTGACCTGGAATGAGCAGTTCTTC
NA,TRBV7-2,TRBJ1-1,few,CASSLDGTVWMNTEAFF,TGTGCCAGCAGCTTAGACGGCACCGTGTGGATGAACACTGAAGCTTTCTTT
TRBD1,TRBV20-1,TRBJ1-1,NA,CSARNRGGGTEAFF,TGCAGTGCCCGAAACAGGGGAGGCGGCACTGAAGCTTTCTTT
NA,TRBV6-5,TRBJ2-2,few,CASRSRLAGFTGELFF,TGTGCCAGCAGATCCCGGTTGGCGGGGTTCACCGGGGAGCTGTTTTTT
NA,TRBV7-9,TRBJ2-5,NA,CASSLDGLQETQYF,TGTGCCAGCAGCTTAGATGGCTTACAAGAGACCCAGTACTTC
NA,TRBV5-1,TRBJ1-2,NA,CASRGDSLYGYTF,TGCGCCAGCAGGGGGGACTCTCTCTATGGCTACACCTTC
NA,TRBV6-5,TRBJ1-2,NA,CASSYEGRGGYTF,TGTGCCAGCAGTTACGAGGGGAGGGGTGGCTACACCTTC
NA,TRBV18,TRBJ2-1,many,CASSPSGRGEQFF,TGTGCCAGCTCACCATCCGGAAGAGGCGAGCAGTTCTTC
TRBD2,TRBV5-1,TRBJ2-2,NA,CASSLGTSGVNTGELFF,TGCGCCAGCAGCCTAGGGACTAGCGGTGTGAACACCGGGGAGCTGTTTTTT
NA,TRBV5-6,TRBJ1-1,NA,CASSQIQGGTEAFF,TGTGCCAGCAGCCAAATACAGGGTGGCACTGAAGCTTTCTTT
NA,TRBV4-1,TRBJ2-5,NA,CASSQTLRQQETQYF,TGCGCCAGCAGCCAAACCCTGAGACAACAAGAGACCCAGTACTTC
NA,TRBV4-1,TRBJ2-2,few,CASSPGVLDTGELFF,TGCGCCAGCAGCCCAGGGGTCCTCGACACCGGGGAGCTGTTTTTT
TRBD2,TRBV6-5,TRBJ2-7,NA,CASSYLLAGTLYEQYF,TGTGCCAGCAGTTATCTACTAGCGGGGACCTTGTACGAGCAGTACTTC
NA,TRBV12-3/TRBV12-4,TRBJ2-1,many,CASSLTGANGEQFF,TGTGCCAGCAGTCTTACCGGGGCTAACGGTGAGCAGTTCTTC
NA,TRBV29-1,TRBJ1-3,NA,CSVVIFSGNTIYF,TGCAGCGTTGTAATTTTCTCTGGAAACACCATATATTTT
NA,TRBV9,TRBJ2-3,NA,CASSVAFGGLDTQYF,TGTGCCAGCAGCGTAGCTTTCGGGGGTCTAGATACGCAGTATTTT
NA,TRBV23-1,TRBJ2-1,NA,CASSHGCSYNEQFF,TGCGCCAGCAGTCATGGGTGCTCCTACAATGAGCAGTTCTTC
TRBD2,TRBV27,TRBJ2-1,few,CASSQGAGGNNEQFF,TGTGCCAGCAGTCAAGGAGCGGGGGGTAACAATGAGCAGTTCTTC
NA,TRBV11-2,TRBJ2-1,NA,CASSPLSAFSYNEQFF,TGTGCCAGCAGCCCTCTGTCGGCCTTCTCCTACAATGAGCAGTTCTTC
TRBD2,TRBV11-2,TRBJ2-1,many,CASSPRTSGDEQFF,TGTGCCAGCAGCCCGCGGACTAGCGGGGATGAGCAGTTCTTC
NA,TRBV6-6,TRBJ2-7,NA,CASSQGTYEQYF,TGTGCCAGCAGCCAAGGGACCTACGAGCAGTACTTC
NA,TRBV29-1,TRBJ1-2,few,CSVGRDYGYTF,TGCAGCGTCGGACGGGACTATGGCTACACCTTC
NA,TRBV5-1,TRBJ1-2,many,CASSGLRDGYGYTF,TGCGCCAGCAGCGGGCTTCGGGACGGCTATGGCTACACCTTC
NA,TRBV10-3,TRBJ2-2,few,CAISESGRELFF,TGTGCCATCAGTGAGTCCGGAAGGGAGCTGTTTTTT
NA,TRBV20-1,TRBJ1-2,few,CSARERDGYTF,TGCAGTGCTAGAGAGAGGGATGGCTACACCTTC
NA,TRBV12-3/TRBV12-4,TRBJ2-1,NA,CASSLGGGPYF,TGTGCCAGCAGTTTAGGAGGGGGGCCTTACTTC
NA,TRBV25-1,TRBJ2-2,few,CASSDPRQRPPGELFF,TGTGCCAGCAGTGACCCCCGGCAGAGGCCCCCCGGGGAGCTGTTTTTT
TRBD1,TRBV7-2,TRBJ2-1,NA,CASSGTGGRNEQFF,TGTGCCAGCAGCGGGACAGGTGGTCGCAATGAGCAGTTCTTC
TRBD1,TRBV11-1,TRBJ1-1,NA,CASSGQGWKSTEAFF,TGTGCCAGCAGCGGACAGGGGTGGAAGTCCACTGAAGCTTTCTTT
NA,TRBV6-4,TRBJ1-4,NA,CARQGGEKLFF,TGTGCCAGACAAGGGGGTGAAAAACTGTTTTTT